These 3 T cell receptor beta chains originate from one sample sequenced in a study of long-term antiretroviral therapy in people with HIV. Samples were assayed with immunoSEQ v3.0 at survey level. Here immunoSEQ multiplex PCR was the method, and the copy in TCRdb shows in-frame clones only, minus some. The sample lists over 35,000 clones, approximately 79% occurring once. The source was unsorted PBMCs, collected 1.5 years after starting antiretroviral therapy. These TCRs come from a man aged 18 to 30 with HIV.

The chain links TRBV9 to TRBJ1-1; D perhaps matches TRBD1 (5 bases). The CDR3 sequence is 17 residues long. Trimming stripped 4 bases from V and 5 bases from J, with 24 bases between. CDR1 is SGDLS and CDR2 is YYNGEE in the germline V gene. In DNA, the CDR3 is TGTGCCAGCAGCCCTCGCCCCTTAGGGGTGGGGGTAACTGAAGCTTTCTTT. Protein sequence: CASSPRPLGVGVTEAFF. Filled out from reference TRBV9 and TRBJ1-1, the complete variable domain reads DSGVTQTPKHLITATGQRVTLRCSPRSGDLSVYWYQQSLDQGLQFLIQYYNGEERAKGNILERFSAQQFPDLHSELNLSSLELGDSALYFCASSPRPLGVGVTEAFFGQGTRLTVV.

This clone was detected a few times. V is TRBV15 and J is TRBJ1-1; no firm D call. The CDR3 loop spans 13 amino acids. Germline values: CDR1 LNHNV, CDR2 YYDKDF (reference sequence). V gave up 5 bases and J gave up 2 bases, with 9 bases separating them. CDR3: CATSLDLNTEAFF. Written as DNA, the CDR3 is TGTGCCACCAGCCTGGACCTCAACACTGAAGCTTTCTTT.

The chain is built from TRBV7-9 and TRBJ2-7; D possibly corresponds to TRBD2 (5 bases). CDR1 SEHNR and CDR2 FQNEAQ come from the germline V gene (reference sequence). Trimming cost V 5 bases and J 0 bases, with 11 bases left between them. CDR3 length: 14 amino acids. CDR3 amino acids: CASSHPTSSYEQYF. CDR3 nucleotide sequence: TGTGCCAGCAGCCATCCTACTAGCTCCTACGAGCAGTACTTC.